Listed here are 20 T cell receptor beta chains from one sample, sequenced in a study of blood T cell repertoires in COVID-19. Assay used: immunoSEQ multiplex PCR; TCRdb lists only in-frame clones, some missing. The sample holds about 150,000 clones; nearly 80% are singletons and the top ten take under 2%. Specimen: peripheral blood. The receptors were sampled from an elderly man with acute or convalescent COVID-19.

Only a few counts were recorded for this clone. The chain uses TRBV11-2 and TRBJ2-5; 9 bases match TRBD2. Germline V gene lookup returns CDR1 SGHAT and CDR2 FQNNGV. The ends lost 3 bases at V and 2 bases at J; junction bases unmatched: 10. The CDR3 length is 17 residues. CDR3 bases: TGTGCCAGCAGCTTCCAGATGGCGGGGGGGCCTCAAGAGACCCAGTACTTC. It yields the protein CASSFQMAGGPQETQYF. The full variable domain, its missing parts supplied by reference TRBV11-2 and TRBJ2-5, is EAGVAQSPRYKIIEKRQSVAFWCNPISGHATLYWYQQILGQGPKLLIQFQNNGVVDDSQLPKDRFSAERLKGVDSTLKIQPAKLEDSAVYLCASSFQMAGGPQETQYFGPGTRLLVL.

V usage is TRBV2 and J usage is TRBJ1-3, with 7 bases that match TRBD1. The CDR3 is made up of 14 amino acids. J lost 0 bases, V lost 6 bases, and 2 bases had no gene match. Germline CDR1 reads SNHLY; CDR2 reads FYNNEI. The CDR3 region has the DNA TGTGCCAGCAGGGACAGGAGCTCTGGAAACACCATATATTTT. Protein sequence: CASRDRSSGNTIYF.

J is TRBJ1-4 and V is TRBV24-1; the D is unclear. Germline CDR1 KGHDR, CDR2 SFDVKD. V was cut by 3 bases and J by 7 bases, with 11 bases left in between. The CDR3 spans 14 residues. The CDR3 sequence is CATSDPGLFEKLFF. Here the CDR3 DNA reads TGTGCCACCAGTGATCCGGGATTATTTGAAAAACTGTTTTTT.

This clone was seen only a few times. The V call is TRBV18, the J call TRBJ1-2; tentatively, D is TRBD1 (5 bases). Germline-derived CDR1 and CDR2 are KGHSH and LQKENI. Trimming removed 1 base from V and 11 bases from J, with 14 bases in between. This CDR3 region has 13 residues. CDR3 amino acids: CASSPLDRLGYTF. CDR3 nucleotides: TGTGCCAGCTCACCACTCGACAGATTGGGGTACACCTTC.

V is TRBV5-6 and J is TRBJ1-4; 12 bases agree with TRBD1. Germline loops: CDR1 SGHDT, CDR2 YYEEEE. V shed 3 bases, J shed 7 bases, and the junction held 4 bases outside the gene matches. The CDR3 has 15 residues. The CDR3: CASSYGTGGGEKLFF. CDR3 DNA: TGTGCCAGCAGCTACGGGACAGGGGGCGGTGAAAAACTGTTTTTT.

This clone has only one observation. This sequence joins TRBV5-1 and TRBJ2-1, with TRBD2 matching 11 bases. The CDR3 has 16 amino acids. V gave up 4 bases and J gave up 4 bases; unmatched junction bases: 7. The germline CDR1 and CDR2 sequences are SGHRS and YFSETQ. The CDR3 spells CASSRAASGGYNEQFF. CDR3 in DNA: TGCGCCAGCAGCCGGGCTGCTAGCGGGGGGTACAATGAGCAGTTCTTC.

This chain links TRBV5-1 with TRBJ1-1; D is unresolved. The germline CDR1 and CDR2 sequences are SGHRS and YFSETQ. The V end lost 4 bases, the J end lost 6 bases, and 22 bases lay between the germline ends. This CDR3 region has 16 residues. The CDR3 is CASSGTPGRMYAEAFF. DNA for the CDR3: TGCGCCAGCAGCGGAACACCGGGAAGGATGTATGCTGAAGCTTTCTTT.

V gene TRBV6-5 combines with J gene TRBJ1-2, with D possibly matching TRBD1 (5 bases). V dropped 5 bases and J dropped 8 bases, with 18 bases sitting between them. The CDR3 extends over 14 amino acids. Looked up from germline, CDR1 is MNHEY and CDR2 is SVGAGI. CDR3 bases: TGTGCCAGCAGTCTCCTTCAGGGAAGAGAGGGCTACACCTTC. Translation gives CASSLLQGREGYTF.

This CDR3 is CAIRQVETQYF. The CDR3 nucleotides are TGTGCCATCAGACAGGTAGAGACCCAGTACTTC. The V call is TRBV10-3, the J call TRBJ2-5; tentative D call: TRBD1 (5 bases). Trimming pared 6 bases from V and 4 bases from J, leaving 6 bases between. Germline V CDR1 and CDR2: ENHRY, SYGVKD. This CDR3 contains 11 residues.

V and J are TRBV5-1 and TRBJ2-3; D gene uncertain. V lost 0 bases and J lost 6, with 5 bases in between. The CDR3 has 12 residues. Germline V gives CDR1 SGHRS, CDR2 YFSETQ. The chain's CDR3 is CASSLVSDTQYF. CDR3 in DNA: TGCGCCAGCAGCTTGGTATCCGATACGCAGTATTTT.

The CDR3 protein is CASSNGTGYNSPLHF. CDR3 sequence (DNA): TGCGCCAGCAGCAACGGGACAGGCTATAATTCACCCCTCCACTTT. The rearrangement links TRBV5-1 to TRBJ1-6; TRBD1 agrees at 8 bases. V was clipped by 4 bases and J by 3 bases; unmatched bases: 3. CDR3 size: 15 residues. CDR1 is SGHRS and CDR2 is YFSETQ in the germline V gene.

V gene TRBV5-1 combines with J gene TRBJ1-2, with 10 nucleotides matching TRBD1. From germline, CDR1 is SGHRS and CDR2 YFSETQ. The CDR3 covers 14 residues. With V trimmed by 4 bases and J by 6 bases, 6 bases remained unmatched. CDR3 sequence: CASSRSGTGDGYTF. The CDR3 DNA follows: TGCGCCAGCAGCCGCAGCGGGACAGGGGATGGCTACACCTTC.

The chain couples TRBV5-1 to TRBJ2-5; TRBD1 might be the D (6 bases). Germline CDR1 and CDR2: SGHRS and YFSETQ. The CDR3 is made up of 14 amino acids. V was trimmed by 2 bases and J by 3 bases, leaving 11 bases between them. CDR3 loop: CASSFGQTKETQYF. The CDR3 DNA follows: TGCGCCAGCAGCTTCGGACAGACAAAAGAGACCCAGTACTTC.

The CDR3 protein is CASSWADRGLEGYTF. The CDR3 DNA reads as TGTGCCAGCAGCTGGGCGGACAGGGGGCTAGAAGGCTACACCTTC. The chain joins TRBV5-4 to TRBJ1-2; TRBD1 matches 11 bases. The trim removed 3 bases at V and 8 bases at J, leaving 9 bases unmatched. CDR1 SGHNT and CDR2 YYREEE come from the germline V gene (reference sequence). The CDR3 is made up of 15 amino acids.

The V call is TRBV7-8, the J call TRBJ2-7; no clear D gene. V lost 5 bases, J lost 5 bases, and 10 bases lay in between. The V gene's germline CDR1 is SGHVS and CDR2 FQNEAQ. The CDR3 is 12 residues long. The CDR3 bases are TGTGCCAGCAGCCCCCACCTAAACGAGCAGTACTTC. Translating gives CASSPHLNEQYF.

This sequence joins TRBV18 and TRBJ1-1, with D perhaps TRBD1 (5 bases). CDR1 and CDR2 from the germline V gene are KGHSH and LQKENI. The V gene lost 0 bases and the J gene lost 5 bases, with 7 bases spanning the gap. CDR3 length: 13 amino acids. CDR3 amino acids: CASSPPGGTEAFF. The DNA of the CDR3 is TGTGCCAGCTCACCACCGGGGGGAACTGAAGCTTTCTTT.

V gene TRBV2 combines with J gene TRBJ1-2, with 9 bases lining up with TRBD1. Germline V CDR1 and CDR2: SNHLY, FYNNEI. The CDR3 covers 16 residues. The J segment lost 2 bases and the V segment lost 5 bases, leaving 9 bases of the junction unmatched. The CDR3 region is CASSSSYRGQNYGYTF. The DNA for the CDR3 is TGTGCCAGCAGTTCCTCCTACAGGGGGCAGAACTATGGCTACACCTTC.

This chain uses TRBV4-2 with TRBJ1-1; D ambiguous. CDR1 and CDR2 from the germline V gene are LGHNA and YNFKEQ. The V end lost 0 bases, the J end lost 8 bases, and 10 bases lay between the germline ends. This CDR3 spans 13 amino acids. CDR3 region: CASSQEGSGEAFF. CDR3 bases: TGTGCCAGCAGCCAAGAAGGGTCGGGAGAAGCTTTCTTT.

This CDR3 is CASTYPTGYYGYTF. Written as DNA, the CDR3 is TGTGCCAGTACTTACCCCACAGGTTACTATGGCTACACCTTC. The rearrangement links TRBV19 to TRBJ1-2; tentatively, D is TRBD1 (5 bases). Germline values: CDR1 LNHDA, CDR2 SQIVND (reference sequence). The V end lost 7 bases, the J end lost 3 bases, and 15 bases lay between the germline ends. The CDR3 is 14 amino acids.

The gene calls are TRBV11-3 and TRBJ2-2; 7 bases fit TRBD1. This CDR3 is 15 amino acids long. V dropped 4 bases and J dropped 2; count of bases not matched to a gene: 4. CDR1 is SGHNT and CDR2 is YENEEA in the germline V gene. The chain's CDR3 is CASSSGTANTGELFF. In DNA, the CDR3 is TGTGCCAGCAGCTCCGGGACAGCTAACACCGGGGAGCTGTTTTTT. The full variable domain, with the rest looked up from reference TRBV11-3 and TRBJ2-2, is EAGVVQSPRYKIIEKKQPVAFWCNPISGHNTLYWYLQNLGQGPELLIRYENEEAVDDSQLPKDRFSAERLKGVDSTLKIQPAELGDSAVYLCASSSGTANTGELFFGEGSRLTVL.